This T cell receptor beta chain was recorded in a study of T-cell memory formation after mild COVID-19. Study context: Clustering of TCRs was largely donor specific.

Trimming left V 3 bases short and J 5 bases short, with 10 bases between. CDR1 and CDR2 from the germline V gene are ENHRY and SYGVKD. CDR3 size: 13 residues. This clonotype was seen only a few times. Its antigen is as yet unknown. MiXCR, applied by TCRdb to the 5' RACE reads, yields one record per CDR3 protein. Of 400,000 to 500,000 distinct CDR3 sequences listed, 15% to 20% are singletons. Study-wide findings and caveats: Contracting clones from day 15 to 85 showed balanced CD4/CD8; later expanders favored CD4+. CD4+ contracting clones were found mainly in CM and EM, and CD8+ ones in EMRA. Several responding clones turned up in pre-infection memory, indicating that cross-reactive memory may have taken part.

The origin of this receptor is an adult woman who had mild COVID-19 (a few samples of this study predate the infection). Cell type and time point are not known. The specimen was PBMCs or a T cell subset sorted from them (not recorded which). V is TRBV10-3 and J is TRBJ2-5, with D perhaps matching TRBD1 (5 bases). The CDR3 coding sequence is TGTGCCATCAGTGACAGGGTAGGGGAGACCCAGTACTTC. It specifies CAISDRVGETQYF.